The next 10 T cell receptor beta chains were all read from a single sample in a study of monozygotic twins with inflammatory bowel disease (dated by TCRdb to between 2018 and 2021). The method was 5' RACE. Instrument used: Illumina HiSeq 2500. TCRdb reprocessed the reads and lists each CDR3 protein sequence as a single entry, with no DNA. The sample's own table lists about 200,000 distinct CDR3 sequences. The ten largest clones add up to roughly 8% of the sample. Sequenced: blood. The receptors stem from a human donor with ulcerative colitis or Crohn's disease, or a healthy co-twin of an affected twin (not recorded which).

This chain connects TRBV12-3 or TRBV12-4 to TRBJ2-1; without DNA, the TCRdb call of TRBD2 cannot be checked. The CDR3 is 16 residues long. The CDR3 spells CASTVAGGARTNEQFF.

This chain uses TRBV6-9 with TRBJ2-1. The germline CDR1 and CDR2 sequences are MNHGY and SVAAGI. The CDR3 is 14 amino acids. This CDR3 is CASTYIRANYEQFF.

V is TRBV14 and J is TRBJ2-6. Germline assignment: CDR1 SGHDN and CDR2 FVKESK. This CDR3 comprises 18 residues. CDR3 loop: CASSQDRTHRSGANVLTF.

The V gene is TRBV10-3, the J gene TRBJ1-1; TCRdb calls TRBD1, which cannot be checked without DNA. Germline CDR1 is ENHRY and CDR2 is SYGVKD. The CDR3 is 15 residues long. The CDR3 spells CAIRIGGQGGTEAFF.

This chain links TRBV5-4 with TRBJ2-2; the D gene TCRdb calls, TRBD2, cannot be checked with no DNA. Germline CDR1 SGHNT, CDR2 YYREEE (reference sequence). This CDR3 region has 17 residues. The CDR3 protein is CASSLGVAGENTGELFF.

The chain employs TRBV5-1 and TRBJ2-3; the D call from TCRdb, TRBD1, cannot be confirmed without DNA. The germline CDR1 and CDR2 sequences are SGHRS and YFSETQ. The CDR3 consists of 18 residues. CDR3 amino acids: CASSLIGGGLGKTDTQYF.

The CDR3: CSASGTGYYNEQFF. This rearrangement joins TRBV20-1 to TRBJ2-1; absent DNA, TCRdb's TRBD1 call cannot be checked. The germline V gene encodes CDR1 DFQATT and CDR2 SNEGSKA (reference sequence). The CDR3 runs 14 residues.

The chain employs TRBV7-9 and TRBJ1-2; TCRdb returns TRBD1, unconfirmable since there is no DNA. CDR1 is SEHNR and CDR2 is FQNEAQ in the germline V gene (reference sequence). The CDR3 is made up of 15 amino acids. The chain's CDR3 is CASSSGDRQYYGYTF.

The rearrangement joins TRBV5-1 to TRBJ2-2. The germline V gene has CDR1 SGHRS and CDR2 YFSETQ. The CDR3 contains 13 residues. This CDR3 reads CASRVRNPGELFF.

The chain recombines TRBV29-1 with TRBJ1-1; TCRdb picks TRBD1, but there is no DNA to check that call. The CDR3 is made up of 12 amino acids. Germline CDR1 SQVTM, CDR2 ANQGSEA. The CDR3 is CSVLSQGSEAFF.